A single sample gave rise to the 17 T cell receptor beta chains below, sequenced in a study of cytomegalovirus exposure and HLA in healthy donors. 60 Vbeta and 13 Jbeta primers were used in PCR. Profiling relied on immunoSEQ multiplex PCR, and the TCRdb table lists in-frame clones only, not all of them. The profile covers about 160,000 clones, with roughly 74% appearing a single time and around 4.6% taken by the ten largest. Sequencing was done on a sample of PBMCs. Source of these receptors: a male donor in good health and CMV-seronegative.

CDR3 protein: CASSQTRGQGARETQYF. The CDR3 nucleotides read TGTGCCAGCAGCCAGACACGGGGACAGGGGGCGCGAGAGACCCAGTACTTC. This chain uses TRBV7-7 with TRBJ2-5, with 12 bases fitting TRBD1. V lost 5 bases and J lost 4; bases outside the gene matches: 11. Germline CDR1 SSHAT, CDR2 FNYEAQ (reference sequence). The CDR3 runs to 17 residues.

The gene calls are TRBV11-3 and TRBJ2-3; 11 positions match TRBD2. Per the germline V gene, CDR1 is SGHNT and CDR2 is YENEEA. This CDR3 has 14 residues. With 8 bases clipped from V and 4 bases from J, the junction kept 5 bases outside the gene matches. CDR3 coding DNA: TGTGCCAGCTCGAGTAGCGGGAGGGCAGATACGCAGTATTTT. Translating it yields CASSSSGRADTQYF.

Concerning this clone itself: One junction end does not reproduce the germline sequence, and a read error may be involved. V usage is TRBV7-9 and J usage is TRBJ2-7; 7 nucleotides line up with TRBD1. The CDR3 loop spans 14 amino acids. Germline V gene sequence: CDR1 SEHNR, CDR2 FQNEAQ (reference sequence). Here the CDR3 reads CSSSLGVAGGEQYF. Here the CDR3 DNA reads TGTTCCAGCAGCTTAGGCGTGGCAGGGGGCGAGCAGTACTTC.

The gene calls are TRBV6-1 and TRBJ2-7, with D possibly matching TRBD2 (6 bases). With 3 bases removed from V and 1 base from J, the gap between germline ends came to 19 bases. The V gene's germline CDR1 is MNHNS and CDR2 SASEGT. There are 17 residues in the CDR3. The CDR3 reads CASSDRGVRGISYEQYF. Written as DNA, the CDR3 is TGTGCCAGCAGTGACCGCGGGGTGAGGGGAATATCCTACGAGCAGTACTTC.

V usage is TRBV27 and J usage is TRBJ1-2; D unresolved. This CDR3 is built from 13 residues. V was shortened by 3 bases and J by 8 bases, with 13 bases between the two germline ends. CDR1 and CDR2 (germline): MNHEY, SMNVEV (reference sequence). CDR3 nucleotides: TGTGCCAGCAGTTTGGCTCGGGGTTCAGGCTACACCTTC. As protein: CASSLARGSGYTF.

The chain carries TRBV7-3 and TRBJ1-1; the match to TRBD1 covers 9 bases. In germline, CDR1 is SGHTA, CDR2 FQGTGA. Trimming cost V 5 bases and J 0 bases; bases outside gene matches: 13. This CDR3 is 18 amino acids long. CDR3 nucleotides: TGTGCCAGCAGCCCCCCGGACAGGGGCTTTTCTTTGAACACTGAAGCTTTCTTT. This codes for CASSPPDRGFSLNTEAFF.

In its sample, this clone was seen a few times. The V and J genes are TRBV7-7 and TRBJ2-5, with a possible D match to TRBD2 (6 bases). The CDR3 runs 14 residues. Germline V lookup: CDR1 SSHAT, CDR2 FNYEAQ (reference sequence). The ends were cut back, 1 base at V and 5 bases at J, with 11 bases in the middle. The chain's CDR3 is CASSLGGVGETQYF. CDR3 coding DNA: TGTGCCAGCAGCTTAGGCGGGGTCGGGGAGACCCAGTACTTC.

V gene TRBV7-9 combines with J gene TRBJ2-5; the match to TRBD2 covers 12 bases. V lost 5 bases, J lost 1 base, and 2 bases stayed unmatched. CDR1 and CDR2 from the germline V gene are SEHNR and FQNEAQ (reference sequence). The CDR3 contains 15 residues. The CDR3 coding sequence is TGTGCCAGCAGCCCGACTAGCGGGGGCCAAGAGACCCAGTACTTC. It yields the protein CASSPTSGGQETQYF.

The rearrangement joins TRBV25-1 to TRBJ2-2, with 9 bases matching TRBD2. The germline V gene has CDR1 MGHDK and CDR2 SYGVNS. This CDR3 is 17 amino acids long. V was pared by 4 bases and J by 1 base, with 7 bases of the junction left unmatched. The CDR3 region has the DNA TGTGCCAGCAGTGCGGCGGGAGGGCGACGGAACACCGGGGAGCTGTTTTTT. Encoded protein: CASSAAGGRRNTGELFF.

The chain employs TRBV9 and TRBJ2-3; 10 bases line up with TRBD2. The ends lost 0 bases at V and 2 bases at J; junction bases unmatched: 6. Germline V CDR1 and CDR2: SGDLS, YYNGEE. CDR3 size: 17 residues. The CDR3 DNA sequence: TGTGCCAGCAGCGTAGCCCATCTAGCGGGGGCCACAGATACGCAGTATTTT. It is translated as CASSVAHLAGATDTQYF.

This chain joins TRBV7-6 and TRBJ1-2; no definite D call. The CDR3 runs 15 residues. Looked up from germline, CDR1 is SGHVS and CDR2 is FNYEAQ. V was shortened by 0 bases and J by 3 bases, with 11 bases between the two germline ends. The CDR3 bases are TGTGCCAGCAGCTTAGCCGGGATCGACGACTATGGCTACACCTTC. It encodes CASSLAGIDDYGYTF.

The V and J genes are TRBV2 and TRBJ2-7, with 8 bases identical to TRBD2. CDR1 SNHLY and CDR2 FYNNEI come from the germline V gene. The V segment lost 2 bases and the J segment 2 bases; nucleotides outside the gene matches: 11. CDR3 length: 17 residues. Here the CDR3 reads CASSESHGSGIAYEQYF. DNA of the CDR3: TGTGCCAGCAGTGAATCCCATGGTAGCGGGATCGCCTACGAGCAGTACTTC.

The chain employs TRBV10-3 and TRBJ2-5; 8 bases map to TRBD1. The CDR3 has 13 amino acids. Losses at the gene ends were 6 bases for V and 5 bases for J; bases not matched to a gene: 5. Germline CDR1 reads ENHRY; CDR2 reads SYGVKD. CDR3 sequence reads: CAISAGGGETQYF. The CDR3 DNA reads as TGTGCCATCAGCGCAGGGGGCGGGGAGACCCAGTACTTC.

This chain uses TRBV7-9 with TRBJ2-7, with D perhaps matching TRBD1 (7 bases). Germline CDR1 reads SEHNR; CDR2 reads FQNEAQ (reference sequence). This CDR3 spans 16 amino acids. Trimming took off 3 bases at V and 1 base at J, with 16 bases between the two ends. The CDR3 reads CASSLGLAGQSYEQYF. The CDR3 nucleotides are TGTGCCAGCAGCTTGGGTCTCGCGGGACAGTCCTACGAGCAGTACTTC.

The sample holds one count of this clone. CDR3 nucleotides: TGCGCCAGCAGGACAGGACTTATTTACGAGCAGTACTTC. Its protein is CASRTGLIYEQYF. J is TRBJ2-5 and V is TRBV5-1; the D gene is possibly TRBD1 (6 bases). The DNA end is a closer match to TRBJ2-7, so the J assignment may be wrong. Germline assignment: CDR1 SGHRS and CDR2 YFSETQ. This CDR3 has 13 amino acids.

The CDR3 coding sequence is TGTGCCAGCTCACAGGTACAGGGGGCTGCAGATACGCAGTATTTT. Encoded protein: CASSQVQGAADTQYF. The chain employs TRBV18 and TRBJ2-3; 9 positions match TRBD1. Losses at the gene ends were 4 bases for V and 4 bases for J; bases not matched to a gene: 6. The CDR3 sequence is 15 residues long. Germline assignment: CDR1 KGHSH and CDR2 LQKENI. Full variable domain (remainder filled in from reference TRBV18 and TRBJ2-3): NAGVMQNPRHLVRRRGQEARLRCSPMKGHSHVYWYRQLPEEGLKFMVYLQKENIIDESGMPKERFSAEFPKEGPSILRIQQVVRGDSAAYFCASSQVQGAADTQYFGPGTRLTVL.

This rearrangement joins TRBV11-2 to TRBJ2-7; 7 bases map to TRBD2. The CDR3 consists of 17 residues. V was pared by 8 bases and J by 4 bases, with 20 bases of the junction left unmatched. The V gene's germline CDR1 is SGHAT and CDR2 FQNNGV. DNA for the CDR3: TGTGCCAGCCGTAGTCTAGGGGAGGGAATAGGGAGTTACGAGCAGTACTTC. This sequence encodes CASRSLGEGIGSYEQYF.